This T cell receptor (beta chain) came from a study of blood T cell repertoires in COVID-19. Study in general: Sites across the United States, Italy and Spain contributed samples from acute and convalescent COVID-19. The cDNA or gDNA used as material had been derived from T cells, B-cell-depleted T cells, or PBMCs.

Participants' reported clinical history set cohort assignment. Methods used by the authors: Estimates of nucleated cell counts were drawn from the amplification of reference gene primers. TCRdb's copy holds only in-frame clones and misses some; the assay was immunoSEQ multiplex PCR. That table supplies the V and J calls and clone size; D and trimming were determined from the DNA. In the table there are hundreds of thousands of clones, about 88% of which are singletons. The V end was cut by 5 bases, the J end by 6 bases, with 16 bases between. CDR1 MNHEY and CDR2 SVGAGI come from the germline V gene. The CDR3 has 15 residues.

Source material: PBMCs or T cells enriched from blood (not recorded which). The chain combines TRBV6-5 with TRBJ2-2, with TRBD1 as a possible D gene (6 bases). The clonotype originates from an older woman in a cohort exposed to, infected with or recovered from COVID-19 (not recorded which). CDR3 protein: CASSPPFRGAGELFF. The CDR3 bases are TGTGCCAGCAGTCCGCCCTTCAGGGGAGCCGGGGAGCTGTTTTTT.